This TCR beta chain was retrieved from a study of CD8 T cells in Susac syndrome. To note about this clonotype: The antigen is not known.

The CDR3 consists of 15 residues. V lost 3 bases to trimming and J lost 4 bases; unmatched junction nucleotides: 10. Germline lookup yields CDR1 SGHRS and CDR2 YFSETQ. Random hexamers were used to reverse transcribe the RNA input (about 0.5 to 1 ug). TCRdb re-derived calls from the immunoSEQ multiplex PCR reads in MiXCR, one entry per CDR3 protein. Of tens of thousands of distinct CDR3 sequences listed, around 96% were seen once; the top ten hold approximately 0.57%. Study-wide results and caveats: The authors found sixteen Susac-specific public clones in total CD8+ repertoires and roughly five in CD8+ TEMRA repertoires.

This chain uses TRBV5-1 with TRBJ2-7; 7 nucleotides align to TRBD1. The sequenced material came from CD8+ T cells from PBMCs. The TCR originated in a human donor with Susac syndrome. CDR3 sequence reads: CASSSFSLQGYEQYF. In DNA form, the CDR3 reads TGCGCCAGCAGCTCATTTTCTCTACAGGGGTACGAGCAGTACTTC.